A selection of T cell receptor beta chains follows, all from one sample in a study of response to subunit inactivated influenza vaccine. TCRdb reprocessed the RT-PCR reads with MiXCR, giving one entry per CDR3 protein. The sample includes hundreds of thousands of distinct CDR3 sequences, 21% of them seen just once. Source: PBMCs from blood, taken approximately 22 months after vaccination. Receptors were obtained from a man in his fifties or sixties who received an inactivated influenza vaccine. CDR3s include the opening cysteine and the closing phenylalanine or tryptophan. The D gene is left open where the match is weak. For some rows the clone size is stated as once, few or many, or as a class when expanded; others skip it.

>14|.|TRBV7-6|TRBJ2-7|.
CASSLVPGATEQYF
TGTGCCAGCAGCTTAGTCCCAGGGGCGACCGAGCAGTACTTC
>15|.|TRBV7-2|TRBJ2-2|TRBD2
CASRTGTTFTGELFF
TGTGCCAGCAGGACCGGGACTACCTTCACCGGGGAGCTGTTTTTT
>14|.|TRBV4-3|TRBJ2-7|TRBD1
CASSRGQETYEQYF
TGCGCCAGCAGCCGGGGACAGGAGACCTACGAGCAGTACTTC
>18|few|TRBV4-1|TRBJ1-3|.
CASSQPRGSQLSGNTIYF
TGCGCCAGCAGCCAACCCCGAGGAAGCCAACTCTCTGGAAACACCATATATTTT
>15|few|TRBV6-1|TRBJ1-1|.
CASSEDSGYGQRAFF
TGTGCCAGCAGTGAAGATTCAGGATACGGCCAGAGGGCTTTCTTT
>14|few|TRBV6-5|TRBJ2-7|.
CASRYDSSTYEQYF
TGTGCCAGCAGGTACGACAGTAGCACCTACGAGCAGTACTTC
>15|.|TRBV7-7|TRBJ2-1|.
CASSLVWGPYNEQFF
TGTGCTAGCAGCTTAGTGTGGGGGCCCTACAATGAGCAGTTCTTC
>15|few|TRBV19|TRBJ1-1|.
CASSPGGLKDTEAFF
TGTGCCAGTAGTCCGGGGGGACTCAAAGACACTGAAGCTTTCTTT
>15|few|TRBV6-2/TRBV6-3|TRBJ2-7|TRBD1
CASSYSRGQVYEQYF
TGTGCCAGCAGTTACTCAAGGGGACAGGTCTACGAGCAGTACTTC
>12|.|TRBV20-1|TRBJ2-5|.
CSARAGVETQYF
TGCAGTGCTAGAGCGGGGGTGGAGACCCAGTACTTC
>15|.|TRBV29-1|TRBJ2-4|.
CSVGGSSTSSDIQYF
TGCAGCGTTGGGGGAAGCTCGACTTCATCGGACATTCAGTACTTC
>16|.|TRBV10-3|TRBJ1-6|.
CAISDLTGTGNSPLHF
TGTGCCATCAGTGATTTAACCGGGACGGGGAATTCACCCCTCCACTTT
>15|.|TRBV14|TRBJ2-7|TRBD2
CASSQGLAVTYEQYF
TGTGCCAGCAGCCAGGGACTAGCGGTTACCTACGAGCAGTACTTC
>15|few|TRBV9|TRBJ2-2|.
CASSVAGQNTGELFF
TGTGCCAGCAGCGTAGCTGGTCAGAACACCGGGGAGCTGTTTTTT
>16|few|TRBV21-1|TRBJ1-1|.
CASSGPGRLPNTEAFF
TGTGCCAGCAGCGGACCGGGACGACTACCGAACACTGAAGCTTTCTTT
>16|.|TRBV11-2|TRBJ2-1|.
CASSFRRGYSYNEQFF
TGTGCCAGCAGCTTCCGCCGGGGGTACTCCTACAATGAGCAGTTCTTC
>16|.|TRBV5-1|TRBJ2-6|.
CASSLSVSAGANVLTF
TGCGCCAGCAGCTTGAGTGTTTCGGCGGGGGCCAACGTCCTGACTTTC
>15|few|TRBV7-2|TRBJ1-1|.
CASSPHGNARAEAFF
TGTGCCAGCAGCCCCCACGGGAACGCCAGGGCTGAAGCTTTCTTT
>12|.|TRBV29-1|TRBJ1-4|TRBD1
CSVGQGGEKLFF
TGCAGCGTTGGACAGGGTGGAGAAAAACTGTTTTTT